The 17 T cell receptor beta chains listed next were all sequenced from one sample in a study of blood T cells in healthy people across ages. Combining a sample-barcoded 5' primer with a J-beta primer mix, a second PCR ran for 7 to 11 cycles. TCRdb reprocessed the 5' RACE reads via MiXCR and lists one record per CDR3 protein. Of roughly 1,500,000 distinct CDR3 sequences listed, 42% are singletons. The sample was blood. Source of these receptors: a woman between 18 and 29 years old in good health.

The chain links TRBV7-2 to TRBJ2-5; possibly TRBD2 for D (6 bases). V lost 1 base to trimming and J lost 11 bases, with 23 bases between them. Germline assignment: CDR1 SGHTA and CDR2 FQGNSA. This CDR3 has 16 residues. Written as DNA, the CDR3 is TGTGCCAGCAGCTTAGAGTCCGGGAGAAGTGTCGATGAGCAGTACTTC. Translating it yields CASSLESGRSVDEQYF. Combining the CDR3 with reference TRBV7-2 and TRBJ2-5 gives the whole variable domain GAGVSQSPSNKVTEKGKDVELRCDPISGHTALYWYRQSLGQGLEFLIYFQGNSAPDKSGLPSDRFSAERTGGSVSTLTIQRTQQEDSAVYLCASSLESGRSVDEQYFGPGTRLLVL.

In this sample, this clonotype turned up a few times. V and J are TRBV2 and TRBJ2-5; D is possibly TRBD1 (5 bases). Trimming stripped 0 bases from V and 2 bases from J, with 16 bases between. CDR3 length equals 17 residues. Looked up from germline, CDR1 is SNHLY and CDR2 is FYNNEI. The CDR3, as DNA: TGTGCCAGCAGTGAAGCGGGAAGGGGCATGTTACAAGAGACCCAGTACTTC. Translating it yields CASSEAGRGMLQETQYF.

The chain couples TRBV7-9 to TRBJ1-1; D uncertain. Germline assignment: CDR1 SEHNR and CDR2 FQNEAQ (reference sequence). The CDR3 spans 15 residues. The V end was cut by 5 bases, the J end by 0 bases, with 13 bases between. The CDR3 nucleotides are TGTGCCAGCAGCCACCCAAGGGCTGTGAACACTGAAGCTTTCTTT. Translation: CASSHPRAVNTEAFF.

This sequence joins TRBV4-2 and TRBJ2-3; TRBD1 matches at 11 bases. Losses at the gene ends were 0 bases for V and 5 bases for J; bases not matched to a gene: 4. Germline V gene data show CDR1 as LGHNA and CDR2 as YNFKEQ. The CDR3 extends over 16 amino acids. This CDR3 reads CASSQEPGTGGDTQYF. The CDR3 DNA follows: TGTGCCAGCAGCCAAGAGCCCGGGACAGGGGGAGATACGCAGTATTTT.

This sequence joins TRBV28 and TRBJ2-1, with D maybe TRBD2 (7 bases). The CDR3 is 15 amino acids. The germline gives CDR1 MDHEN, CDR2 SYDVKM. V was clipped by 5 bases and J by 9 bases, with 20 bases between them. This CDR3 reads CASSPWRRGGGEQFF. The CDR3 DNA reads TGTGCCAGCAGTCCCTGGCGCAGGGGAGGGGGTGAGCAGTTCTTC.

This clonotype appeared a few times. The chain has TRBV7-3 and TRBJ2-3; no firm D call. The V end lost 1 base, the J end lost 8 bases, and 10 bases lay between the germline ends. CDR3 length: 13 amino acids. CDR1 and CDR2 (germline): SGHTA, FQGTGA. The CDR3 is CASSLSMVGTQYF. CDR3 coding DNA: TGTGCCAGCAGCTTAAGTATGGTGGGTACGCAGTATTTT.

The table lists this clonotype with a few counts. J is TRBJ2-3 and V is TRBV6-5; 9 nucleotides match TRBD1. The junction had 9 bases not matched to a gene; V was cut back by 7 bases and J by 4 bases. The CDR3 has 15 amino acids. Germline V gives CDR1 MNHEY, CDR2 SVGAGI. CDR3 in DNA: TGTGCCAGCAAAAATACAGGGGGCGCGGCAGATACGCAGTATTTT. Translating gives CASKNTGGAADTQYF.

This clonotype was detected a few times. V and J are TRBV27 and TRBJ1-2; the D is unclear. CDR1 and CDR2 from the germline V gene are MNHEY and SMNVEV (reference sequence). The V end lost 5 bases, the J end lost 4 bases, and 14 bases lay between the germline ends. The CDR3 length is 14 residues. CDR3 in DNA: TGTGCCAGCAGTCTAGGTGCGGTGGGCTATGGCTACACCTTC. This translates into CASSLGAVGYGYTF.

The rearrangement links TRBV20-1 to TRBJ2-1, with 7 bases lining up with TRBD1. V shed 4 bases, J shed 5 bases, and the junction held 5 bases outside the gene matches. Germline loops: CDR1 DFQATT, CDR2 SNEGSKA (reference sequence). The CDR3 loop spans 13 amino acids. The CDR3 DNA is TGCAGTGCTACCGGGACAGCTAACAATGAGCAGTTCTTC. Translated: CSATGTANNEQFF.

This clonotype was observed a few times. This rearrangement joins TRBV7-9 to TRBJ2-7, with 9 bases lining up with TRBD2. V lost 1 base, J lost 4 bases, and 8 bases stayed unmatched. Germline CDR1 SEHNR, CDR2 FQNEAQ (reference sequence). CDR3 size: 16 residues. CDR3 DNA: TGTGCCAGCAGCTTAGTTTTGGGGACTAGCTCTTACGAGCAGTACTTC. Translated, it gives CASSLVLGTSSYEQYF.

For this clonotype: At one boundary the junction diverges from the germline segment, which might be a read error. V is TRBV28 and J is TRBJ1-6; the D is unclear. The CDR3 covers 12 residues. CDR1 MDHEN and CDR2 SYDVKM come from the germline V gene. The CDR3 reads CASRLQNSPPHF. DNA for the CDR3: TGTGCCAGCAGGCTGCAGAATTCACCCCCCCACTTT.

This clonotype showed up just a few times. The chain is built from TRBV14 and TRBJ1-2, with D maybe TRBD1 (5 bases). CDR3 length equals 15 residues. From germline, CDR1 is SGHDN and CDR2 FVKESK. V was clipped by 0 bases and J by 4 bases, with 12 bases between them. Written as DNA, the CDR3 is TGTGCCAGCAGCCAAGATGTTGGGGGGACCTATGGCTACACCTTC. Residues: CASSQDVGGTYGYTF.

The J gene is TRBJ2-3, the V gene TRBV12-3 or TRBV12-4; no clear D gene. V dropped 5 bases and J dropped 4 bases, with 13 bases sitting between them. This CDR3 is built from 14 residues. The CDR3 spells CASSPGWLADTQYF. Written as DNA, the CDR3 is TGTGCCAGCAGTCCTGGGTGGTTGGCAGATACGCAGTATTTT.

This clonotype was counted only a few times. The junction does not match germline at one end; this may be a read error. The J gene is TRBJ2-7, the V gene TRBV2; 7 positions match TRBD1. This CDR3 is built from 14 residues. Germline-derived CDR1 and CDR2 are SNHLY and FYNNEI. In DNA form, the CDR3 reads TGTGCCAGCATTTCCGGAAGGGGGCTCTACCAGCAGTACTTC. Translating gives CASISGRGLYQQYF.

The chain combines TRBV10-3 with TRBJ1-1; unclear D gene. With 2 bases removed from V and 1 base from J, the gap between germline ends came to 8 bases. The germline V gene encodes CDR1 ENHRY and CDR2 SYGVKD. CDR3 length: 14 residues. The CDR3 reads CAISEVVENTEAFF. The CDR3 coding sequence is TGTGCCATCAGTGAGGTTGTCGAGAACACTGAAGCTTTCTTT.

The table lists this clonotype with a few counts. The rearrangement uses TRBV7-9 and TRBJ1-5, with TRBD1 matching over 10 bases. V dropped 7 bases and J dropped 0; count of bases not matched to a gene: 12. This CDR3 region has 18 residues. The germline V gene has CDR1 SEHNR and CDR2 FQNEAQ (reference sequence). The CDR3, as DNA: TGTGCCAGCATCCCGACAGGGGGCAGGGGTCGTAGCAATCAGCCCCAGCATTTT. The encoded protein is CASIPTGGRGRSNQPQHF.

This rearrangement joins TRBV18 to TRBJ1-5; D remains ambiguous. CDR3 length: 15 residues. Per the germline V gene, CDR1 is KGHSH and CDR2 is LQKENI. With 3 bases removed from V and 0 bases from J, the gap between germline ends came to 9 bases. CDR3 sequence reads: CASSPNRDSNQPQHF. CDR3 nucleotides: TGTGCCAGCTCACCTAATAGGGATAGCAATCAGCCCCAGCATTTT.